The rows below give T cell receptor beta chains drawn from one sample of a study of blood T cell repertoires in COVID-19. Clones were sequenced by immunoSEQ multiplex PCR, and TCRdb holds only the in-frame ones, with some missing. The sample lists fewer than 100,000 clones; around 79% were seen once. Input material: peripheral blood. These receptors were taken from a human donor in a cohort sampled during active COVID-19. Both conserved end residues are part of each CDR3. D genes are given only for firm matches. Rows give clone size only sometimes, using once, few, many, or a class for an expanded clone.

v_gene	d_gene	abundance	j_gene	CDR3nt	CDR3aa
TRBV5-1	TRBD2	.	TRBJ2-3	TGCGCCAGCAGCTATTGGGACTATAGCACAGATACGCAGTATTTT	CASSYWDYSTDTQYF
TRBV7-3	.	.	TRBJ2-1	TGTGCCAGCAGCTTAAGAGCGGCGTTGGGTATCAATGAGCAGTTCTTC	CASSLRAALGINEQFF
TRBV6-2/TRBV6-3	TRBD2	few	TRBJ2-1	TGTGCCAGCAGTTACCGGCAGCGGGGGACAACCTACAATGAGCAGTTCTTC	CASSYRQRGTTYNEQFF
TRBV19	.	.	TRBJ2-7	TGTGCCAGTAGCATAACAGCCGCCTACGAGCAGTACTTC	CASSITAAYEQYF
TRBV11-3	TRBD1	.	TRBJ2-2	TGTGCCAGCAGCTTAGATCAAGGACAGGGGGCTACCGGGGAGCTGTTTTTT	CASSLDQGQGATGELFF
TRBV4-2	.	many	TRBJ2-1	TGTGCCAGCAGCCTCCCTAGCTCCTACAATGAGCAGTTCTTC	CASSLPSSYNEQFF
TRBV9	TRBD2	.	TRBJ2-5	TGTGCCAGCAGCGTAGGCCCGGGACTAGCGGCCCAAGAGACCCAGTACTTC	CASSVGPGLAAQETQYF
TRBV2	TRBD2	.	TRBJ2-2	TGTGCCAGCAGAGGGACTAGCGGGAGGTCCGGGGAGCTGTTTTTT	CASRGTSGRSGELFF
TRBV13	TRBD2	.	TRBJ2-6	TGTGCCAGCAGCTTGGCTAGCGGGAGATCTGGGGCCAACGTCCTGACTTTC	CASSLASGRSGANVLTF
TRBV27	TRBD2	.	TRBJ2-3	TGTGCCAGCAGTTTATTGGGACTAGCGGGCACAGATACGCAGTATTTT	CASSLLGLAGTDTQYF
TRBV6-5	.	.	TRBJ2-7	TGTGCCAGCAGTTACTCGAGTCTAGTAAACGAGCAGTACTTC	CASSYSSLVNEQYF
TRBV10-3	.	.	TRBJ2-5	TGTGCCATCAGGGGGGACACCGGGGTGGAGACCCAGTACTTC	CAIRGDTGVETQYF
TRBV10-1	TRBD2	.	TRBJ2-2	TGCGCCAGCAGTGAGCTGCTAGCGGACAACACCGGGGAGCTGTTTTTT	CASSELLADNTGELFF
TRBV19	TRBD1	.	TRBJ2-2	TGTGCCAGTAGTTCCAGGGGGTGGAACACCGGGGAGCTGTTTTTT	CASSSRGWNTGELFF
TRBV5-6	TRBD2	.	TRBJ2-7	TGTGCCAGCAGCAGCAGCGGGGACTCCGACTACGAGCAGTACTTC	CASSSSGDSDYEQYF
TRBV2	TRBD1	.	TRBJ2-2	TGTGCCAGCAGTGTTCGTTTAGGACAGGGAAGACTCACCGGGGAGCTGTTTTTT	CASSVRLGQGRLTGELFF
TRBV6-5	TRBD2	.	TRBJ2-1	TGTGCCAGCAGTTACGGGACTAGCGGGTACAATGAGCAGTTCTTC	CASSYGTSGYNEQFF
TRBV19	.	few	TRBJ2-1	TGTGCCAGTAACAGGCTCTCCTACAATGAGCAGTTCTTC	CASNRLSYNEQFF
TRBV5-1	TRBD2	.	TRBJ2-1	TGCGCCAGCAGCTTCAGCGGGACCTACAATGAGCAGTTCTTC	CASSFSGTYNEQFF
TRBV6-4	TRBD1	.	TRBJ1-1	TGTGCCAGCAGTGTTGACAGGGGTTATGAAGCTTTCTTT	CASSVDRGYEAFF
TRBV5-8	.	.	TRBJ1-3	TGTGCCAGCAGCTTGGAGTTCGGCAGGTTCTTCGGAAACACCATATATTTT	CASSLEFGRFFGNTIYF
TRBV29-1	.	.	TRBJ1-4	TGCAGCGTGGCAGAAGCAACTAATGAAAAACTGTTTTTT	CSVAEATNEKLFF
TRBV29-1	.	.	TRBJ1-2	TGCAGCGTTGAATCGGGGGGTGGAACGGGCTATGGCTACACCTTC	CSVESGGGTGYGYTF
TRBV19	.	.	TRBJ2-3	TGTGCCAGTAGCCAGACACACAGTAGCACAGATACGCAGTATTTT	CASSQTHSSTDTQYF
TRBV20-1	.	once	TRBJ2-1	TGCAGTCCCTACGCCAATGAGCAGTTCTTC	CSPYANEQFF
TRBV15	TRBD2	.	TRBJ2-1	TGTGCCACCAGCAGAGATAGCGGGAGGGTCGATGAGCAGTTCTTC	CATSRDSGRVDEQFF
TRBV27	TRBD2	few	TRBJ2-1	TGTGCCAGCCGATTAAATCCGGGAGGCCTTTACAATGAGCAGTTCTTC	CASRLNPGGLYNEQFF
TRBV5-1	TRBD2	.	TRBJ2-3	TGCGCCAGCGGCACTAGCGGGGGGCCAGATACGCAGTATTTT	CASGTSGGPDTQYF
TRBV5-1	.	.	TRBJ1-5	TGCGCCAGCAGCCAGAGGCCGTCAGGGCTTGAAAGCAATCAGCCCCAGCATTTT	CASSQRPSGLESNQPQHF
TRBV5-6	.	few	TRBJ2-7	TGTGCCAGCAGCTTTAACTACGAGCAGTACTTC	CASSFNYEQYF
TRBV12-5	TRBD2	.	TRBJ2-2	TGTGCTAGTGGTCGGATAGCGGGAGAAGGGGTCACCGGGGAGCTGTTTTTT	CASGRIAGEGVTGELFF
TRBV4-2	.	once	TRBJ1-1	TGTGCCAGCAGCCCGAGTAACGGGTTGAACACTGAAGCTTTCTTT	CASSPSNGLNTEAFF
TRBV6-5	TRBD2	.	TRBJ2-1	TGTGCCAGCACCACTAGCGGGTACAATGAGCAGTTCTTC	CASTTSGYNEQFF
TRBV10-3	TRBD2	.	TRBJ2-7	TGTGCCATCAGGACTAGCGGGAGGGGGAACTACGAGCAGTACTTC	CAIRTSGRGNYEQYF
TRBV5-4	.	.	TRBJ2-3	TGTGCCAGCAGCCAGGGACTTAACACAGATACGCAGTATTTT	CASSQGLNTDTQYF
TRBV5-5	.	.	TRBJ2-7	TGTGCCAGCAGCGTCGACATAACCTACGAGCAGTACTTC	CASSVDITYEQYF
TRBV10-3	TRBD1	once	TRBJ1-6	TGTGCCATCAGGGGGGACAGGGTTTTTAATTCACCCCTCCACTTT	CAIRGDRVFNSPLHF
TRBV6-2/TRBV6-3	.	.	TRBJ2-7	TGTGCCAGCAGTTACATGGGGGAGGCGTCCTACGAGCAGTACTTC	CASSYMGEASYEQYF
TRBV5-1	TRBD2	.	TRBJ2-5	TGCGCCAGCAGCTTGGGCTCTGGCGGGAGAAGAGAGACCCAGTACTTC	CASSLGSGGRRETQYF